The T cell receptor beta chain described here comes from a study of CD8+ T cells in alopecia areata. Turning to the study itself: It was oral tofacitinib, at 5 to 10 mg twice daily, that treated patients received. People stayed on tofacitinib for 6 to 18 months, then stopped the drug for 6 months.

CDR1 SQVTM and CDR2 ANQGSEA come from the germline V gene. The CDR3 runs to 14 residues. The V and J ends lost 3 bases and 2 bases, in that order; junction bases with no gene match: 6. In its sample, this clone was seen a few times. Its antigen is still unknown. Study-level findings and limits: Whereas mice showed it more clearly, TCR sharing across patients was murkier, possibly because of HLA.

Extraction of RNA preceded its reverse transcription into cDNA, which served as the sequencing template. Produced via immunoSEQ multiplex PCR; TCRdb's table is partial and in-frame only. Of 150,000 or so clones listed, around 87% were seen once; the top ten hold more than 12%. Sequenced here: CD8+ T cells sorted from blood, sampled at week 0. This chain links TRBV29-1 with TRBJ2-7, with 8 bases that match TRBD2. The TCR sequence derives from a human donor with alopecia areata. The CDR3 DNA sequence: TGCAGCGTTGATTTGGCGGGAGGTGCCTACGAGCAGTACTTC. Amino acids: CSVDLAGGAYEQYF.